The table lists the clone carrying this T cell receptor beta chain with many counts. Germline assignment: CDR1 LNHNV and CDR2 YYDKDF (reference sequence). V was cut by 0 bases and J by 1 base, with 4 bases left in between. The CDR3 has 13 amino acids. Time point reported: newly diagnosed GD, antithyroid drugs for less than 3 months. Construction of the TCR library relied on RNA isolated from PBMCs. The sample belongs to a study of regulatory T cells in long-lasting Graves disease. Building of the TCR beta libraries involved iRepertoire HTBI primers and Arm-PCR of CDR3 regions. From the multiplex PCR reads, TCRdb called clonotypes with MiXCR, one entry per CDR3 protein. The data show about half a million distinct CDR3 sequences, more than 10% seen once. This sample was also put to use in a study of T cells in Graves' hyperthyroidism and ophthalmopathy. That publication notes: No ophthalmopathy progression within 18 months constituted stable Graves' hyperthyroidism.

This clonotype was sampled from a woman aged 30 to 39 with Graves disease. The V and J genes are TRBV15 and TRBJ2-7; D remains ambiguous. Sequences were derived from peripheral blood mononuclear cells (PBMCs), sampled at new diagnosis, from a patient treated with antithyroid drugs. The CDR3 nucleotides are TGTGCCACCAGCAGAGAGGTGTCCTACGAGCAGTACTTC. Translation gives CATSREVSYEQYF.